These T cell receptor beta chains were read from a single sample in a study of blood T cell repertoires in COVID-19. Data came from immunoSEQ multiplex PCR; TCRdb stores just in-frame clones and leaves some out. Here the sample spans about 190,000 clones, 70% to 80% being singletons. The specimen sequenced was peripheral blood. Receptors were obtained from a woman aged 45-65 years with acute or convalescent COVID-19. Each CDR3 is given with its conserved first and last residue. D genes are given only for firm matches. A clone size is listed for some rows: how often the clone was seen (once, few, many), or a class if it is expanded.

TRBV28	-	TRBJ1-5	-	CASSPHRTGRGQPQHF	TGTGCCAGCAGTCCCCATAGGACGGGTCGGGGTCAGCCCCAGCATTTT
TRBV12-3/TRBV12-4	-	TRBJ1-2	-	CASSQTNYGYTF	TGTGCCAGCAGCCAGACTAACTATGGCTACACCTTC
TRBV11-2	-	TRBJ1-1	TRBD1	CASSWGQSKTFF	TGTGCCAGCAGCTGGGGACAGTCGAAGACTTTCTTT
TRBV6-1	few	TRBJ1-5	-	CASSEANQGSLQPQHF	TGTGCCAGCAGTGAAGCTAACCAGGGGTCACTTCAGCCCCAGCATTTT
TRBV2	-	TRBJ2-7	-	CASYEALRSYEQYF	TGTGCCAGCTATGAGGCGCTGCGCTCCTACGAGCAGTACTTC
TRBV30	-	TRBJ2-7	-	CAWSVPGQPWNEQYF	TGTGCCTGGAGTGTACCCGGACAGCCTTGGAACGAGCAGTACTTC
TRBV6-2/TRBV6-3	-	TRBJ2-4	-	CASSYSASGSDSTKNIQYF	TGTGCCAGCAGTTACTCGGCCTCGGGATCGGATTCGACCAAAAACATTCAGTACTTC
TRBV5-1	-	TRBJ1-1	-	CASSREGAADTEAFF	TGCGCCAGCAGCCGGGAGGGAGCGGCGGACACTGAAGCTTTCTTT
TRBV11-2	-	TRBJ2-1	TRBD1	CASSFPGGAYNEQFF	TGTGCCAGCAGCTTCCCAGGGGGCGCCTACAATGAGCAGTTCTTC
TRBV19	-	TRBJ2-5	-	CASSRVAEQETQYF	TGTGCCAGTAGCCGGGTAGCGGAGCAAGAGACCCAGTACTTC
TRBV6-5	once	TRBJ1-5	TRBD1	CASSRDSYSNQPQHF	TGTGCCAGCAGTCGGGACAGCTATAGCAATCAGCCCCAGCATTTT
TRBV9	-	TRBJ2-1	TRBD1	CASSRDRGSDEQFF	TGTGCCAGCTCTCGAGACAGGGGTTCAGATGAGCAGTTCTTC
TRBV20-1	-	TRBJ2-7	TRBD2	CSASSGSTSGLSYEQYF	TGCAGTGCTAGTTCTGGTTCGACTAGCGGACTTTCCTACGAGCAGTACTTC
TRBV2	once	TRBJ2-5	TRBD1	CASNRQGLGETQYF	TGTGCCAGCAACAGACAGGGGCTAGGGGAGACCCAGTACTTC
TRBV5-1	few	TRBJ1-2	-	CASSPDSNYGYTF	TGCGCCAGCAGCCCTGACAGCAACTATGGCTACACCTTC
TRBV6-5	-	TRBJ2-5	TRBD1	CASSLDRGIGETQYF	TGTGCCAGCAGTCTGGACAGGGGGATTGGAGAGACCCAGTACTTC
TRBV5-6	-	TRBJ2-2	TRBD2	CASSFTPGGYGTGELFF	TGTGCCAGCAGCTTCACTCCGGGGGGGTACGGCACCGGGGAGCTGTTTTTT
TRBV7-2	-	TRBJ2-3	TRBD2	CASSAASGRGTDTQYF	TGTGCCAGCAGCGCCGCTAGCGGGAGGGGTACAGATACGCAGTATTTT
TRBV27	-	TRBJ2-7	TRBD1	CASSKWTGGGYEQYF	TGTGCCAGCAGCAAATGGACAGGGGGAGGGTACGAGCAGTACTTC
TRBV4-2	-	TRBJ2-3	TRBD2	CASSQGGSGGRTDTQYF	TGTGCCAGCAGCCAAGGAGGTAGCGGGGGCCGCACAGATACGCAGTATTTT
TRBV3-1/TRBV3-2	-	TRBJ1-4	TRBD1	CASSARTGEVEKLFF	TGTGCCAGCAGCGCACGGACAGGGGAGGTTGAAAAACTGTTTTTT